The 22 T cell receptor beta chains listed next were all sequenced from one sample in a study of T cells in Graves' hyperthyroidism and ophthalmopathy. Amplification targeted TCR beta CDR3 regions from RNA transcripts. During a first-round RT-PCR of the TCR CDR3, the HTBI primer set was used. A single record per CDR3 protein comes from TCRdb applying MiXCR to the multiplex PCR reads. The sample has about 290,000 distinct CDR3 sequences; roughly 13% are singletons. The sequenced sample was blood. The receptors here all came from a woman aged 25 to 45 with Graves' hyperthyroidism that later progressed to Graves' ophthalmopathy.

This clonotype was recorded a few times. The junction departs from the called germline gene at one end, perhaps through a read error. V and J are TRBV24-1 and TRBJ2-1; no clear D. CDR3 size: 17 residues. CDR1 and CDR2 from the germline V gene are KGHDR and SFDVKD. As DNA, the CDR3 is TGTGCCACCAGTGATTCTTTACGAATTTACTCCTTCAATGAGCAGTTCTTC. Protein product: CATSDSLRIYSFNEQFF.

In its sample, this clonotype was seen a few times. A read error may produce the germline difference seen at one junction end. CDR3 region: CAGSKGQSQETQYF. CDR3 sequence (DNA): TGTGCCGGCAGCAAGGGACAGAGCCAAGAGACCCAGTACTTC. This chain joins TRBV5-6 and TRBJ2-5; 7 nucleotides match TRBD1. The CDR3 is 14 amino acids. Germline CDR1 and CDR2: SGHDT and YYEEEE.

This clonotype was seen many times. V gene TRBV30 combines with J gene TRBJ1-1, with D maybe TRBD1 (5 bases). The CDR3 has 12 residues. V shed 7 bases and J shed 4 bases, with 13 bases lying between them. Looked up from germline, CDR1 is GTSNPN and CDR2 is SVGIG (reference sequence). The CDR3, as DNA: TGTGCCTTCTTTAAGAGGGGCACTGAAGCTTTCTTT. This translates into CAFFKRGTEAFF.

Ten or more counts support this clonotype. This rearrangement joins TRBV6-2 or TRBV6-3 to TRBJ2-7, with a tentative D call TRBD2 (6 bases). This CDR3 has 16 amino acids. V was cut by 0 bases and J by 2 bases, with 14 bases left in between. Per the germline V gene, CDR1 is MNHEY and CDR2 is SVGEGT. The CDR3 DNA follows: TGTGCCAGCAGTTACTCGGGGGTAGCGGCCACCTACGAGCAGTACTTC. Translated, it gives CASSYSGVAATYEQYF.

This clonotype has at least ten counts. The rearrangement links TRBV20-1 to TRBJ1-2; no reliable D call. This CDR3 contains 12 residues. The V gene's germline CDR1 is DFQATT and CDR2 SNEGSKA (reference sequence). With 3 bases removed from V and 6 bases from J, the gap between germline ends came to 11 bases. The CDR3 DNA is TGCAGTGCTAGTTCGGGCCGGGATGGCTACACCTTC. Its translation: CSASSGRDGYTF.

This chain uses TRBV7-6 with TRBJ2-3; 7 nucleotides agree with TRBD2. Germline-derived CDR1 and CDR2 are SGHVS and FNYEAQ. The CDR3 runs to 21 residues. The V segment lost 4 bases and the J segment 0 bases; nucleotides outside the gene matches: 22. CDR3 region: CASSSPRAGGTNLASTDTQYF. The CDR3 bases are TGTGCCAGCAGCTCCCCCAGGGCTGGTGGGACTAACCTCGCGAGCACAGATACGCAGTATTTT.

The chain is built from TRBV7-9 and TRBJ2-7; no reliable D call. This CDR3 is 14 amino acids long. The germline V gene has CDR1 SEHNR and CDR2 FQNEAQ (reference sequence). V was pared by 4 bases and J by 5 bases, with 15 bases between. The CDR3 loop reads CASSSMTVPDEQYF. CDR3 in DNA: TGTGCCAGCAGCTCGATGACTGTTCCGGACGAGCAGTACTTC.

The J gene is TRBJ2-1, the V gene TRBV9; 12 nucleotides agree with TRBD2. J lost 5 bases, V lost 7 bases, and 16 bases had no gene match. CDR1 is SGDLS and CDR2 is YYNGEE in the germline V gene. The CDR3 extends over 18 amino acids. CDR3 sequence reads: CASSLLDSGTSGHNEQFF. DNA of the CDR3: TGTGCCAGCTCACTTCTCGATTCCGGGACTAGCGGGCACAATGAGCAGTTCTTC.

This clonotype has at least ten counts. The V gene is TRBV11-1, the J gene TRBJ2-7; D is undetermined. CDR1 is SGHAT and CDR2 is FQDESV in the germline V gene (reference sequence). Trimming stripped 5 bases from V and 6 bases from J, with 14 bases between. The CDR3 loop spans 13 amino acids. The CDR3 protein is CASSPLTEFEQYF. The CDR3 region has the DNA TGTGCCAGCAGCCCCCTTACAGAATTCGAGCAGTACTTC.

As regards this clonotype: Being one base from a much bigger clone, this may be a read error. The chain uses TRBV28 and TRBJ1-2, with a possible D match to TRBD1 (6 bases). Germline CDR1 and CDR2: MDHEN and SYDVKM. The CDR3 runs 16 residues. The chain's CDR3 is CASSLTASGANYGHTF. CDR3 nucleotide sequence: TGTGCCAGCAGTCTCACGGCCTCAGGGGCTAACTATGGCCACACCTTC.

This clonotype was picked up many times. The CDR3 loop is CASSRPPDRENNEQFF. CDR3 coding DNA: TGTGCCAGCAGCCGACCACCGGACAGGGAGAACAATGAGCAGTTCTTC. This chain links TRBV7-9 with TRBJ2-1, with TRBD1 matching over 8 bases. The V gene's germline CDR1 is SEHNR and CDR2 FQNEAQ (reference sequence). V gave up 5 bases and J gave up 5 bases; unmatched junction bases: 11. The CDR3 is 16 amino acids.

Ten or more counts support this clonotype. The chain combines TRBV28 with TRBJ2-7; 11 bases align to TRBD2. V lost 6 bases and J lost 2; bases outside the gene matches: 6. The length of the CDR3 is 15 residues. Germline V gene sequence: CDR1 MDHEN, CDR2 SYDVKM. This chain's CDR3 is CASRTKLAGAYEQYF. CDR3 nucleotide sequence: TGTGCCAGCAGGACTAAACTAGCGGGAGCCTACGAGCAGTACTTC.

At least ten counts were recorded for this clonotype. This chain joins TRBV3-1 and TRBJ2-3, with no clear D. The germline gives CDR1 LGHDT, CDR2 YNNKEL (reference sequence). The CDR3 is made up of 14 amino acids. The germline V and J ends were trimmed by 4 bases and 3 bases, with 11 bases remaining between them. Here the CDR3 DNA reads TGTGCCAGCAGCCCCCCCTTGGGGACAGATACGCAGTATTTT. It codes for CASSPPLGTDTQYF.

The chain combines TRBV29-1 with TRBJ2-3; D uncertain. The CDR3 loop spans 13 amino acids. The V end was cut by 3 bases, the J end by 5 bases, with 12 bases between. CDR1 and CDR2 from the germline V gene are SQVTM and ANQGSEA. The CDR3 bases are TGCAGCGTTGAGTTAGGTCATAAAGATACGCAGTATTTT. It codes for CSVELGHKDTQYF.

The table lists this clonotype with a few counts. The rearrangement links TRBV6-1 to TRBJ1-5; D unclear. Germline V CDR1 and CDR2: MNHNS, SASEGT. The length of the CDR3 is 15 residues. V was cut by 1 base and J by 5 bases, with 12 bases left in between. CDR3 residues: CASSEDGWIDQPQHF. DNA for the CDR3: TGTGCCAGCAGTGAAGACGGGTGGATAGATCAGCCCCAGCATTTT.

This clonotype was seen a handful of times. A junction end diverges from the germline sequence, so it may reflect a read error. This sequence joins TRBV7-9 and TRBJ2-5; perhaps TRBD2 as D (5 bases). In germline, CDR1 is SEHNR, CDR2 FQNEAQ (reference sequence). The CDR3 covers 14 residues. CDR3 in amino acids: CASSDNSVGETQHF. Here the CDR3 DNA reads TGTGCCAGCAGTGACAATTCGGTTGGGGAGACCCAGCACTTC. Complete variable domain (other parts from reference TRBV7-9 and TRBJ2-5): DTGVSQNPRHKITKRGQNVTFRCDPISEHNRLYWYRQTLGQGPEFLTYFQNEAQLEKSRLLSDRFSAERPKGSFSTLEIQRTEQGDSAMYLCASSDNSVGETQHFGPGTRLLVL.

In this sample, this clonotype turned up many times. In nucleotides, the CDR3 is TGCGCCAGCAGCCAAGACACTAGCGGCTACGAGCAGTACTTC. Protein: CASSQDTSGYEQYF. The gene calls are TRBV4-3 and TRBJ2-7, with 8 bases that match TRBD2. This CDR3 is 14 amino acids long. The V segment lost 0 bases and the J segment 3 bases; nucleotides outside the gene matches: 1. CDR1 and CDR2 from the germline V gene are LGHNA and YSLEER.

This clonotype was counted many times. J is TRBJ2-1 and V is TRBV7-6; unclear D gene. Trimming shortened V by 5 bases and J by 2 bases, and 13 bases separated the two germline ends. The CDR3 is made up of 15 amino acids. Germline CDR1 reads SGHVS; CDR2 reads FNYEAQ. The CDR3 DNA is TGTGCCAGCAGCCCTCCGGGTGGAGCCTACAATGAGCAGTTCTTC. Amino acids: CASSPPGGAYNEQFF.

In its sample, this clonotype was seen many times. DNA of the CDR3: TGTGCCAGCACCCCTCAGCTAGCGGAAGCCTACAATGAGCAGTTCTTC. Encoded protein: CASTPQLAEAYNEQFF. This chain links TRBV11-2 with TRBJ2-1; 7 bases line up with TRBD2. Trimming cost V 7 bases and J 2 bases; bases outside gene matches: 11. Germline V gives CDR1 SGHAT, CDR2 FQNNGV. This CDR3 contains 16 residues.

The chain links TRBV11-2 to TRBJ2-3, with 13 bases fitting TRBD2. The V and J ends lost 5 bases and 5 bases, in that order; junction bases with no gene match: 4. Germline V CDR1 and CDR2: SGHAT, FQNNGV. The CDR3 contains 15 residues. In nucleotides, the CDR3 is TGTGCCAGCAGCGGACTAGCGGGAGCCCAAGATACGCAGTATTTT. Translating gives CASSGLAGAQDTQYF.

This clonotype has a handful of counts. The chain links TRBV29-1 to TRBJ2-2; 7 nucleotides align to TRBD1. V lost 3 bases and J lost 2; bases outside the gene matches: 9. The CDR3 extends over 16 amino acids. Germline CDR1 reads SQVTM; CDR2 reads ANQGSEA. The CDR3 nucleotides read TGCAGCGTTGATGGCCTAGGGACAGTTAACACCGGGGAGCTGTTTTTT. This translates into CSVDGLGTVNTGELFF.

This sequence joins TRBV18 and TRBJ1-2; possible D gene TRBD1, 5 bases. V shed 1 base and J shed 4 bases, with 10 bases lying between them. This CDR3 has 14 residues. The germline V gene has CDR1 KGHSH and CDR2 LQKENI. CDR3 sequence reads: CASSPQGHSYGYTF. DNA for the CDR3: TGTGCCAGCTCACCACAGGGGCACAGCTATGGCTACACCTTC.